The TCR beta chain under discussion was sequenced for a study of regulatory T cells in long-lasting Graves disease. About the research overall: Over 5 years on antithyroid drugs plus positive TSH receptor antibodies marked Graves' disease as persistent.

Regarding the study as a whole: There was favoring of TRBV28, TRBJ1-2 and TRBJ2-5 in persistent disease.

Sample time point: persistent/refractory GD, antithyroid drugs over 5 years with positive TRAb. RNA isolated from PBMCs was used to make the TCR library. iRepertoire HTBI primers and Arm-PCR of CDR3 regions built TCR beta libraries. In the original analysis: The samples included under 75 TRBV and over eleven TRBJ segments. Each CDR3 protein is one row after TCRdb ran MiXCR on the multiplex PCR reads. These V and J calls derive from TCRdb rather than the authors' analysis. The sample has about 660,000 distinct CDR3 sequences, roughly 30% seen once; the top ten hold about 42%. The CDR3 sequence is 13 residues long. The V end was cut by 3 bases, the J end by 1 base, with 9 bases between. Germline lookup yields CDR1 SQVTM and CDR2 ANQGSEA. This clonotype was picked up many times. Antigen specificity is unknown.

Here the sequenced sample was peripheral blood mononuclear cells (PBMCs), taken when the disease was refractory, from a patient treated with antithyroid drugs. The sequence was collected from a female donor with Graves disease. The chain carries TRBV29-1 and TRBJ1-1, with D hard to call. The CDR3 here is CSVEGGGNTEAFF. The CDR3 DNA reads TGCAGCGTTGAGGGAGGAGGGAACACTGAAGCTTTCTTT.